Presented here are 10 T cell receptor beta chains from one specimen sequenced in a study of T-cell reconstitution after alpha-beta-depleted transplantation in children. The authors prepared the TCRbeta library with unique molecular identifiers. Each CDR3 protein is one row after TCRdb ran MiXCR on the PCR reads. Seen here are over 120,000 distinct CDR3 sequences, more than 8% observed once, and the top ten hold around a sixth. The input for sequencing was PBMCs, mostly from graft donor cells, taken 180 days after TCRalphabeta/CD19-depleted stem cell transplant. The receptors shown here come from a female patient aged 2-9 years who had a stem cell transplant for congenital amegakaryocytic thrombocytopenia, so the T cells may come from the graft donor.

This clonotype occurred a few times. The chain uses TRBV10-3 and TRBJ2-1; 7 bases map to TRBD2. The germline gives CDR1 ENHRY, CDR2 SYGVKD. This CDR3 comprises 16 residues. V shed 0 bases, J shed 3 bases, and the junction held 5 bases outside the gene matches. The CDR3, as DNA: TGTGCCATCAGTGAGTCGCGGGGGAAGGGCTACAATGAGCAGTTCTTC. This gives the protein CAISESRGKGYNEQFF.

The genes are TRBV6-1 and TRBJ1-6, with a weak D call TRBD1 (5 bases). The V gene lost 5 bases and the J gene lost 5 bases, with 10 bases spanning the gap. The CDR3 runs 14 residues. Germline assignment: CDR1 MNHNS and CDR2 SASEGT. This CDR3 reads CASSPGTDNSPLHF. The CDR3 nucleotides are TGTGCCAGCAGTCCCGGGACGGATAATTCACCCCTCCACTTT.

This clonotype was seen ten or more times. The rearrangement links TRBV3-1 to TRBJ2-7; the match to TRBD2 covers 8 bases. V was pared by 1 base and J by 2 bases, with 13 bases of the junction left unmatched. The CDR3 runs 18 residues. Germline values: CDR1 LGHDT, CDR2 YNNKEL (reference sequence). This CDR3 reads CASSQGGSGATAPYEQYF. The CDR3 DNA reads TGTGCCAGCAGCCAAGGTGGTAGCGGGGCAACCGCCCCCTACGAGCAGTACTTC.

This clonotype was seen at least ten times. CDR3 in DNA: TGCAGTGCCGCGACAGGGCGGTACGAGCAGTACTTC. Translating it yields CSAATGRYEQYF. J is TRBJ2-7 and V is TRBV20-1, with 7 bases that match TRBD1. Germline CDR1 reads DFQATT; CDR2 reads SNEGSKA (reference sequence). CDR3 size: 12 residues. V lost 6 bases, J lost 4 bases, and 6 bases stayed unmatched.

There are many counts of this clonotype. V and J are TRBV20-1 and TRBJ2-4, with TRBD2 identical over 7 bases. In germline, CDR1 is DFQATT, CDR2 SNEGSKA (reference sequence). The CDR3 has 15 amino acids. Trimming cost V 0 bases and J 0 bases; bases outside gene matches: 2. The DNA of the CDR3 is TGCAGTGCTAGAGACGTAGCGGGAGCCAAAAACATTCAGTACTTC. This codes for CSARDVAGAKNIQYF.

This clonotype appeared a few times. This chain connects TRBV12-3 or TRBV12-4 to TRBJ2-5; D assignment may be TRBD1 or TRBD2 (5 bases each). CDR3 length: 14 residues. V shed 5 bases and J shed 5 bases, with 15 bases lying between them. The CDR3 region is CASSPREGEETQYF. The CDR3 nucleotides read TGTGCCAGCAGTCCACGGGAAGGGGAGGAGACCCAGTACTTC.

The rearrangement joins TRBV6-1 to TRBJ2-3; 9 bases fit TRBD2. This CDR3 contains 15 residues. The germline gives CDR1 MNHNS, CDR2 SASEGT. Losses at the gene ends were 7 bases for V and 1 base for J; bases not matched to a gene: 6. CDR3 nucleotide sequence: TGTGCCAGCACGCAGCGGGGGGTGGGCACAGATACGCAGTATTTT. This sequence encodes CASTQRGVGTDTQYF.

This clonotype turned up a few times. The chain links TRBV3-1 to TRBJ2-7; 7 nucleotides agree with TRBD2. The CDR3 spans 18 residues. In germline, CDR1 is LGHDT, CDR2 YNNKEL (reference sequence). V shed 11 bases and J 0 bases; nucleotides not matched to a gene: 22. CDR3: CASCPRGGPTVSSYEQYF. CDR3 coding DNA: TGTGCCTCCTGCCCCCGGGGAGGGCCGACAGTGAGCTCCTACGAGCAGTACTTC.

The J gene is TRBJ2-1, the V gene TRBV3-1, with D possibly called TRBD1 or TRBD2 (7 bases each). Trimming pared 6 bases from V and 9 bases from J, leaving 21 bases between. This CDR3 contains 15 residues. Germline CDR1 reads LGHDT; CDR2 reads YNNKEL (reference sequence). Here the CDR3 DNA reads TGTGCCAGCAGTTTTTGCAGGGGGGGCCTCTGTGAGCAGTTCTTC. It is translated as CASSFCRGGLCEQFF.

This clonotype was counted at least ten times. The chain's CDR3 is CASSQSPPRSGGETQYF. As DNA, the CDR3 is TGTGCCAGCAGCCAAAGCCCTCCGCGATCGGGTGGGGAGACCCAGTACTTC. The chain employs TRBV7-6 and TRBJ2-5; no clear D gene. There are 17 residues in the CDR3. Germline CDR1 reads SGHVS; CDR2 reads FNYEAQ. Deletions cut 5 bases from V and 5 bases from J, with 24 bases between.